This T cell receptor (beta chain) was found in a study of regulatory T cells in long-lasting Graves disease. Time point in this sample: newly diagnosed GD, antithyroid drugs for less than 3 months. Construction of the TCR library relied on RNA isolated from PBMCs. The source of the patients was an endocrinology department in Xi'an, China. Arm-PCR of CDR3 regions and iRepertoire HTBI primers were used to build TCR beta libraries. TCRdb passed the multiplex PCR reads through MiXCR, listing each CDR3 protein once. The sample consists of over 200,000 distinct CDR3 sequences, roughly 18% of them appearing once. The TCR originated in a female donor with Graves disease. This specimen consisted of peripheral blood mononuclear cells (PBMCs), obtained at new diagnosis, from a patient treated with antithyroid drugs.

CDR3 DNA sequence: TGTGCCAGCAGCCTATACGGACAGGCCAAAAACATTCAGTACTTC. Amino acid sequence: CASSLYGQAKNIQYF. The chain joins TRBV14 to TRBJ2-4; TRBD1 might be the D (6 bases). The germline CDR1 and CDR2 sequences are SGHDN and FVKESK. With 4 bases removed from V and 1 base from J, the gap between germline ends came to 11 bases. The CDR3 covers 15 residues.